The entry below gives a single T cell receptor beta chain sequence along with its context. The data originate from a study of blood T cell repertoires in COVID-19. Study as a whole: Both acute and convalescent COVID-19 samples were obtained from the United States, Italy and Spain. The cDNA or gDNA used as material had been derived from T cells, B-cell-depleted T cells, or PBMCs.

Germline V gene sequence: CDR1 SGHRS, CDR2 YFSETQ. The CDR3 spans 16 residues. The ends lost 4 bases at V and 6 bases at J; junction bases unmatched: 7. Original methodology: Amplification of reference gene primers provided the estimated nucleated cell counts. Sequenced by immunoSEQ multiplex PCR; TCRdb stores in-frame clones only, minus some. Clonal size and the V and J genes are those of that table, whereas D and trimming came from the DNA. The profile shows over 250,000 clones, roughly nine tenths of them singletons. V gene TRBV5-1 combines with J gene TRBJ2-7; 16 bases are shared with TRBD2. The receptor's source is a man between 40 and 49 years old who had recovered from COVID-19. The specimen was peripheral blood. This chain's CDR3 is CASSRGTSGRAGEQYF. In nucleotides, the CDR3 is TGCGCCAGCAGCCGAGGGACTAGCGGGAGGGCGGGCGAGCAGTACTTC.